The next 14 T cell receptor beta chains were all read from a single sample in a study of vaccination and CD4 T cells after COVID-19. The treatment denotes: roughly nine-day PBMC culture with coronavirus spike peptide pools or control peptides (ViraFEST assay). Sequenced with the Oncomine TCR Beta short-read assay was DNA taken from cultured CD4+ T cells. TCRdb re-derived calls from the PCR reads in MiXCR, one entry per CDR3 protein. The table includes some 9,600 distinct CDR3 sequences, roughly three fifths detected once. Their specific antigens are unknown. Specimen: CD4+ T cells from blood, cultured in vitro. Receptors originate from a human donor who had recovered from COVID-19.

This chain's CDR3 is CASSGAPLLADSNQPQHF. The DNA of the CDR3 is TGTGCCAGCAGTGGTGCCCCCCTCTTGGCGGATAGCAATCAGCCCCAGCATTTT. The genes are TRBV28 and TRBJ1-5, with D uncertain. This CDR3 is built from 18 residues. Germline-derived CDR1 and CDR2 are MDHEN and SYDVKM. The V and J ends lost 5 bases and 0 bases respectively, with 20 bases between them.

This rearrangement joins TRBV7-8 to TRBJ2-3; a weak D match, TRBD2 (5 bases). The germline gives CDR1 SGHVS, CDR2 FQNEAQ. The CDR3 length is 15 residues. V dropped 1 base and J dropped 2 bases, with 10 bases sitting between them. CDR3 region: CASSLDGVNTDTQYF. The CDR3 bases are TGTGCCAGCAGCTTAGACGGGGTGAACACAGATACGCAGTATTTT. Full variable domain (remainder filled in from reference TRBV7-8 and TRBJ2-3): GAGVSQSPRYKVAKRGQDVALRCDPISGHVSLFWYQQALGQGPEFLTYFQNEAQLDKSGLPSDRFFAERPEGSVSTLKIQRTQQEDSAVYLCASSLDGVNTDTQYFGPGTRLTVL.

This chain joins TRBV4-1 and TRBJ1-6, with D hard to call. The CDR3 covers 12 residues. V lost 4 bases and J 13 bases, leaving 11 bases between the germline ends. Germline V gene data show CDR1 as MGHRA and CDR2 as YSYEKL. CDR3 bases: TGCGCCAGCAGCCTCGGCGGGGTTCCCCTCCACTTT. Translation gives CASSLGGVPLHF.

Only one count was recorded for this clonotype. The J gene is TRBJ2-5, the V gene TRBV6-2 or TRBV6-3, with D hard to call. The CDR3 spans 14 residues. Germline loops: CDR1 MNHEY, CDR2 SVGEGT. V lost 6 bases and J lost 2, with 13 bases in between. CDR3 sequence: CASRFRRFQETQYF. CDR3 nucleotide sequence: TGTGCCAGCAGATTCAGGCGGTTTCAAGAGACCCAGTACTTC.

The chain links TRBV5-1 to TRBJ2-2; D uncertain. V shed 2 bases and J shed 1 base, with 3 bases lying between them. The germline gives CDR1 SGHRS, CDR2 YFSETQ. The CDR3 sequence is 13 residues long. CDR3 sequence (DNA): TGCGCCAGCAGCTTCGAGAACACCGGGGAGCTGTTTTTT. It yields the protein CASSFENTGELFF. The whole variable domain, filled in from reference TRBV5-1 and TRBJ2-2, reads KAGVTQTPRYLIKTRGQQVTLSCSPISGHRSVSWYQQTPGQGLQFLFEYFSETQRNKGNFPGRFSGRQFSNSRSEMNVSTLELGDSALYLCASSFENTGELFFGEGSRLTVL.

The chain recombines TRBV28 with TRBJ1-4; no firm D call. The CDR3 has 14 residues. Trimming took 6 bases from V and 0 from J, leaving 8 bases between them. The germline gives CDR1 MDHEN, CDR2 SYDVKM. The CDR3 coding sequence is TGTGCCAGCAGCAAGGATGCAACTAATGAAAAACTGTTTTTT. Amino acids: CASSKDATNEKLFF. Variable domain in full (rest from reference TRBV28 and TRBJ1-4): DVKVTQSSRYLVKRTGEKVFLECVQDMDHENMFWYRQDPGLGLRLIYFSYDVKMKEKGDIPEGYSVSREKKERFSLILESASTNQTSMYLCASSKDATNEKLFFGSGTQLSVL.

The chain couples TRBV25-1 to TRBJ1-6; 9 bases match TRBD1. This CDR3 spans 18 amino acids. Germline V gene sequence: CDR1 MGHDK, CDR2 SYGVNS. Trimming removed 3 bases from V and 9 bases from J; junction bases left unmatched: 15. CDR3 coding DNA: TGTGCCAGCAGTGAGACAGGGGGTACCACCCCTGATGGTTCACCCCTCCACTTT. Amino acid sequence: CASSETGGTTPDGSPLHF.

V and J are TRBV24-1 and TRBJ2-5, with D hard to call. In germline, CDR1 is KGHDR, CDR2 SFDVKD. The germline V and J ends were trimmed by 3 bases and 1 base, with 5 bases remaining between them. The CDR3 totals 13 residues. The CDR3 coding sequence is TGTGCCACCAGTGATGGTCCCCAAGAGACCCAGTACTTC. It yields the protein CATSDGPQETQYF.

The rearrangement links TRBV5-1 to TRBJ1-1, with D unclear. Trimming left V 4 bases short and J 0 bases short, with 10 bases between. The germline gives CDR1 SGHRS, CDR2 YFSETQ. The CDR3 spans 14 residues. The CDR3 sequence: CASSKQDMNTEAFF. The CDR3 bases are TGCGCCAGCAGCAAGCAAGACATGAACACTGAAGCTTTCTTT.

The chain recombines TRBV19 with TRBJ1-5; D perhaps matches TRBD1 (5 bases). Germline V gene sequence: CDR1 LNHDA, CDR2 SQIVND (reference sequence). V was shortened by 3 bases and J by 6 bases, with 9 bases between the two germline ends. The CDR3 extends over 13 amino acids. DNA of the CDR3: TGTGCCAGTAGTATTGGGGACCGTCAGCCCCAGCATTTT. This sequence encodes CASSIGDRQPQHF.

V usage is TRBV12-3 or TRBV12-4 and J usage is TRBJ2-6, with TRBD2 matching over 10 bases. The CDR3 has 16 residues. Unmatched junction bases numbered 3, after V lost 7 bases and J lost 0 bases. The CDR3 nucleotides are TGTGCCAGCAAAGCGGGAGGGCCCTCTGGGGCCAACGTCCTGACTTTC. Residues: CASKAGGPSGANVLTF.

This chain joins TRBV12-3 or TRBV12-4 and TRBJ2-5; TRBD1 aligns across 9 bases. The CDR3 is 14 residues long. V was clipped by 7 bases and J by 5 bases; unmatched bases: 8. The CDR3 sequence: CASKGQGAWETQYF. The DNA of the CDR3 is TGTGCCAGCAAGGGACAGGGCGCCTGGGAGACCCAGTACTTC.

V is TRBV20-1 and J is TRBJ2-2; tentatively, D is TRBD2 (5 bases). CDR1 and CDR2 from the germline V gene are DFQATT and SNEGSKA (reference sequence). The CDR3 loop spans 14 amino acids. V lost 6 bases and J lost 2, with 13 bases in between. The CDR3 DNA reads TGCAGTGCCGGGTGGACTGCTAACACCGGGGAGCTGTTTTTT. Amino acid sequence: CSAGWTANTGELFF.

The V gene is TRBV12-3 or TRBV12-4, the J gene TRBJ1-1; no definite D call. This CDR3 has 12 residues. V was shortened by 3 bases and J by 4 bases, with 6 bases between the two germline ends. The CDR3 loop reads CASSLVGTEAFF. CDR3 coding DNA: TGTGCCAGCAGTTTGGTGGGCACTGAAGCTTTCTTT.